The rows below give T cell receptor beta chains drawn from one sample of a study of shared clonotypes between healthy human individuals. Some clones are missing from TCRdb's copy, which holds only in-frame ones; the method was immunoSEQ multiplex PCR. The data contain about 2,200,000 clones, roughly 91% of them singletons. Sequencing was carried out using naive CD8+ T cells from PBMCs. The origin of the receptors is a young man in good health. Some clones in this sample may be carry-over from other donors' samples. Both conserved end residues are part of each CDR3. Fields, in order: V gene, D gene, J gene, CDR3 length, clone size, CDR3 DNA, CDR3 protein. D genes are given only for firm matches. A row's size may be missing; if present it is once, few, many or a size class.

v_call: TRBV27
d_call: .
j_call: TRBJ1-2
cdr3_length: 14
clone_size: .
cdr3_nt: TGTGCCAGCAGTCCGACAGCCGGATACTATGGCTACACCTTC
cdr3_aa: CASSPTAGYYGYTF

v_call: TRBV28
d_call: .
j_call: TRBJ1-2
cdr3_length: 14
clone_size: .
cdr3_nt: TGTGCCAGCAGTTTTTCGATTGGCCGCTATGGCTACACCTTC
cdr3_aa: CASSFSIGRYGYTF

v_call: TRBV11-2
d_call: .
j_call: TRBJ2-2
cdr3_length: 16
clone_size: .
cdr3_nt: TGTGCCAGCAGCTCAAACCGGGGGGCTGGATCCGGGGAGCTGTTTTTT
cdr3_aa: CASSSNRGAGSGELFF

v_call: TRBV29-1
d_call: .
j_call: TRBJ2-1
cdr3_length: 15
clone_size: .
cdr3_nt: TGCAGCGTTGAAGACCGCGACAGCTCCTACAATGAGCAGTTCTTC
cdr3_aa: CSVEDRDSSYNEQFF

v_call: TRBV10-3
d_call: .
j_call: TRBJ1-2
cdr3_length: 17
clone_size: .
cdr3_nt: TGTGCCATCAGTGAGACAGGGCGATACCAATCTAACTATGGCTACACCTTC
cdr3_aa: CAISETGRYQSNYGYTF

v_call: TRBV5-1
d_call: TRBD2
j_call: TRBJ2-3
cdr3_length: 15
clone_size: .
cdr3_nt: TGCGCCAGCAGCTTCGCGGGGGGCAACACAGATACGCAGTATTTT
cdr3_aa: CASSFAGGNTDTQYF

v_call: TRBV20-1
d_call: .
j_call: TRBJ2-5
cdr3_length: 11
clone_size: once
cdr3_nt: TGCAGTGCTAGGGTCCGGGAGACCCAGTACTTC
cdr3_aa: CSARVRETQYF

v_call: TRBV28
d_call: .
j_call: TRBJ2-3
cdr3_length: 15
clone_size: .
cdr3_nt: TGTGCCAGCAGTTTGGCTCTCGGGGGCACAGATACGCAGTATTTT
cdr3_aa: CASSLALGGTDTQYF

v_call: TRBV30
d_call: TRBD2
j_call: TRBJ2-5
cdr3_length: 15
clone_size: .
cdr3_nt: TGTGCCTGGAGCCAGGAACTAGCGGGAGGGGAGACCCAGTACTTC
cdr3_aa: CAWSQELAGGETQYF

v_call: TRBV7-9
d_call: .
j_call: TRBJ2-2
cdr3_length: 17
clone_size: .
cdr3_nt: TGTGCCAGCAGCCCTCGGACTGGCCCCGGGGAAACCGGGGAGCTGTTTTTT
cdr3_aa: CASSPRTGPGETGELFF

v_call: TRBV28
d_call: .
j_call: TRBJ1-5
cdr3_length: 15
clone_size: .
cdr3_nt: TGTGCCAGCAGTTCCAGGGGTTCGGGCAATCAGCCCCAGCATTTT
cdr3_aa: CASSSRGSGNQPQHF